The 25 T cell receptor beta chains presented below share a single source sample, sequenced in a study of naive and memory T cell subsets. The library had UMIs added by 3' ligation of an oligonucleotide to TCR cDNA. Four PCR rounds used nested alpha and beta constant region primers plus the SP2 primer. TCRdb re-analysed the 5' RACE reads in MiXCR, keeping a single row per CDR3 protein. Of roughly 62,000 distinct CDR3 sequences in the sample, around 8% were seen once. The receptors stem from a female donor in good health.

This clonotype has a count of ten or more. The genes are TRBV7-9 and TRBJ2-3; a possible D gene is TRBD2 (5 bases). The CDR3 loop spans 16 amino acids. V gave up 5 bases and J gave up 6 bases, with 21 bases separating them. The germline V gene has CDR1 SEHNR and CDR2 FQNEAQ (reference sequence). CDR3 coding DNA: TGTGCCAGCAGCGGAACTAGGATCCTGGCCCCCGATACGCAGTATTTT. Its translation: CASSGTRILAPDTQYF.

The J gene is TRBJ2-2, the V gene TRBV7-9; D is unresolved. This CDR3 is built from 17 residues. Germline V gene lookup returns CDR1 SEHNR and CDR2 FQNEAQ (reference sequence). Trimming shortened V by 3 bases and J by 5 bases, and 19 bases separated the two germline ends. In DNA, the CDR3 is TGTGCCAGCAGCTTTCCAGCGCCCGTATCCAGTACCGGGGAGCTGTTTTTT. Its protein product is CASSFPAPVSSTGELFF.

This clonotype was counted ten times or more. V and J are TRBV3-1 and TRBJ2-1, with 11 bases aligning to TRBD2. Per germline, CDR1 LGHDT and CDR2 YNNKEL (reference sequence). The length of the CDR3 is 14 residues. V shed 8 bases, J shed 10 bases, and the junction held 10 bases outside the gene matches. The CDR3 sequence is CASQVGGTSGEQFF. The CDR3 DNA reads as TGTGCCAGCCAAGTGGGAGGGACTAGCGGAGAGCAGTTCTTC.

The chain couples TRBV28 to TRBJ1-5; the D gene is possibly TRBD1 (5 bases). The CDR3 runs to 14 residues. Trimming cost V 7 bases and J 1 base, with 11 bases left between them. The germline gives CDR1 MDHEN, CDR2 SYDVKM. CDR3 residues: CASTPWGSNQPQHF. The CDR3 nucleotides read TGTGCCAGCACCCCCTGGGGGAGCAATCAGCCCCAGCATTTT.

This clonotype was picked up a small number of times. This chain links TRBV6-5 with TRBJ2-7; 9 nucleotides line up with TRBD1. The V and J ends lost 5 bases and 3 bases, in that order; junction bases with no gene match: 8. The CDR3 runs to 15 residues. The germline V gene encodes CDR1 MNHEY and CDR2 SVGAGI. The CDR3 sequence is CASSTTGGFIYEQYF. In nucleotides, the CDR3 is TGTGCCAGCAGTACCACAGGGGGCTTTATCTACGAGCAGTACTTC.

This clonotype has more than one count but fewer than ten. The V gene is TRBV20-1, the J gene TRBJ2-5, with 10 bases identical to TRBD1. The germline gives CDR1 DFQATT, CDR2 SNEGSKA (reference sequence). The CDR3 consists of 17 residues. The junction had 12 bases not matched to a gene; V was cut back by 0 bases and J by 5 bases. The CDR3 here is CSARDLFTRTGGETQYF. DNA for the CDR3: TGCAGTGCTAGAGATTTGTTTACGAGGACAGGGGGTGAGACCCAGTACTTC.

The sample holds many counts of this clonotype. The chain combines TRBV7-9 with TRBJ1-2, with 8 bases lining up with TRBD1. The CDR3 sequence is 16 residues long. Germline trimming cut 4 bases from V and 2 bases from J; bases unmatched to any gene: 9. The germline CDR1 and CDR2 sequences are SEHNR and FQNEAQ (reference sequence). The CDR3 reads CASSSSRGQGNYGYTF. In DNA, the CDR3 is TGTGCCAGCAGCTCCAGCCGCGGACAGGGAAACTATGGCTACACCTTC.

The CDR3 nucleotides read TGCAGCGTTCTTGGTACGGGAACCTACGAGCAGTACTTC. The encoded protein is CSVLGTGTYEQYF. The J gene is TRBJ2-7, the V gene TRBV29-1; the D gene is possibly TRBD2 (5 bases). This CDR3 comprises 13 residues. Germline V CDR1 and CDR2: SQVTM, ANQGSEA. V shed 5 bases and J shed 2 bases, with 13 bases lying between them.

This clonotype turned up a few times. The chain links TRBV12-3 or TRBV12-4 to TRBJ1-1, with TRBD1 identical over 10 bases. Germline trimming cut 6 bases from V and 5 bases from J; bases unmatched to any gene: 18. This CDR3 is 18 amino acids long. CDR3 sequence reads: CASSHTYLGGTGVTEAFF. CDR3 bases: TGTGCCAGCAGCCATACCTACCTGGGGGGGACAGGGGTAACTGAAGCTTTCTTT.

This clonotype came up many times. The rearrangement joins TRBV28 to TRBJ1-6; D is possibly TRBD1 (5 bases). V was clipped by 6 bases and J by 7 bases, with 10 bases between them. The CDR3 is made up of 13 amino acids. Germline loops: CDR1 MDHEN, CDR2 SYDVKM. CDR3 protein: CASSGGGNSPLHF. In DNA, the CDR3 is TGTGCCAGCAGCGGGGGTGGAAATTCACCCCTCCACTTT.

The rearrangement uses TRBV6-6 and TRBJ1-2, with TRBD1 as a possible D gene (5 bases). The CDR3 length is 15 residues. Between the trimmed V and J ends, which lost 5 bases and 4 bases, there was a span of 17 bases. Germline V gene sequence: CDR1 MNHNY, CDR2 SVGAGI (reference sequence). The chain's CDR3 is CASSTRQWDGYGYTF. The DNA of the CDR3 is TGTGCCAGCAGTACGAGACAGTGGGATGGCTATGGCTACACCTTC.

At least ten counts were recorded for this clonotype. The chain recombines TRBV27 with TRBJ1-6; D gene ambiguous. The CDR3 spans 15 residues. Per germline, CDR1 MNHEY and CDR2 SMNVEV (reference sequence). V shed 7 bases and J shed 5 bases, with 15 bases lying between them. CDR3 sequence reads: CASTSQVRNNSPLHF. For the CDR3, the DNA is TGTGCCAGCACTTCCCAGGTCCGAAATAATTCACCCCTCCACTTT.

In its sample, this clonotype was seen many times. This chain uses TRBV5-4 with TRBJ2-1; either TRBD1 or TRBD2 may supply D (6 bases each). Germline V CDR1 and CDR2: SGHNT, YYREEE (reference sequence). The CDR3 has 15 amino acids. V lost 0 bases to trimming and J lost 7 bases, with 14 bases between them. The CDR3: CASSLEGGGSNEQFF. The CDR3 DNA follows: TGTGCCAGCAGCTTGGAGGGGGGCGGGTCTAATGAGCAGTTCTTC. Complete variable domain (other parts from reference TRBV5-4 and TRBJ2-1): ETGVTQSPTHLIKTRGQQVTLRCSSQSGHNTVSWYQQALGQGPQFIFQYYREEENGRGNFPPRFSGLQFPNYSSELNVNALELDDSALYLCASSLEGGGSNEQFFGPGTRLTVL.

This clonotype appeared many times. This sequence joins TRBV6-6 and TRBJ1-2; D possibly corresponds to TRBD1 (6 bases). Trimming removed 3 bases at V and 0 bases at J, with 17 bases between. Germline V gives CDR1 MNHNY, CDR2 SVGAGI (reference sequence). The CDR3 runs to 17 residues. Here the CDR3 reads CASSYIYRVLTNYGYTF. The CDR3 DNA is TGTGCCAGCAGTTATATTTACAGGGTATTAACTAACTATGGCTACACCTTC.

The chain couples TRBV18 to TRBJ1-2; D call uncertain. Germline CDR1 KGHSH, CDR2 LQKENI. Deletions cut 1 base from V and 7 bases from J, with 10 bases between. This CDR3 has 13 amino acids. CDR3 in amino acids: CASSPRQDAGYTF. The CDR3 bases are TGTGCCAGCTCACCACGGCAAGATGCTGGCTACACCTTC. The full variable domain, completed using reference TRBV18 and TRBJ1-2, is NAGVMQNPRHLVRRRGQEARLRCSPMKGHSHVYWYRQLPEEGLKFMVYLQKENIIDESGMPKERFSAEFPKEGPSILRIQQVVRGDSAAYFCASSPRQDAGYTFGSGTRLTVV.

This clonotype has more than one count but fewer than ten. V usage is TRBV20-1 and J usage is TRBJ1-4, with TRBD1 identical over 10 bases. The germline V gene has CDR1 DFQATT and CDR2 SNEGSKA (reference sequence). CDR3 length equals 15 residues. The trim removed 2 bases at V and 7 bases at J, leaving 7 bases unmatched. CDR3 residues: CSARSRQGAGEKLFF. CDR3 nucleotides: TGCAGTGCTAGATCTCGACAGGGGGCGGGTGAAAAACTGTTTTTT.

This rearrangement joins TRBV5-1 to TRBJ2-1; TRBD2 agrees at 13 bases. Germline V gene sequence: CDR1 SGHRS, CDR2 YFSETQ. With 4 bases clipped from V and 8 bases from J, the junction kept 12 bases outside the gene matches. This CDR3 has 17 amino acids. CDR3 bases: TGCGCCAGCAGCCGCGGGACTAGCGGGATGGTTCTTGATGAGCAGTTCTTC. Protein: CASSRGTSGMVLDEQFF.

This clonotype was observed a handful of times. The chain is built from TRBV15 and TRBJ2-7, with D perhaps given as TRBD1 or TRBD2 (6 bases each). This CDR3 is 15 amino acids long. The germline V gene encodes CDR1 LNHNV and CDR2 YYDKDF (reference sequence). Deletions cut 5 bases from V and 0 bases from J, with 14 bases between. The CDR3 reads CATSGGRGHSYEQYF. CDR3 nucleotide sequence: TGTGCCACCAGCGGGGGGCGGGGACACTCCTACGAGCAGTACTTC.

The J gene is TRBJ1-2, the V gene TRBV6-6; tentatively, D is TRBD1 (5 bases). V dropped 7 bases and J dropped 3 bases, with 21 bases sitting between them. The germline gives CDR1 MNHNY, CDR2 SVGAGI (reference sequence). CDR3 length: 16 amino acids. The DNA of the CDR3 is TGTGCCAGCAACAACAAAAAGGGGAGAGGAGACTATGGCTACACCTTC. Translating gives CASNNKKGRGDYGYTF.

This clonotype was counted ten times or more. The J gene is TRBJ2-5, the V gene TRBV9; D may match TRBD1 or TRBD2 (6 bases each). The CDR3 extends over 14 amino acids. Trimming took 3 bases from V and 4 from J, leaving 13 bases between them. The germline V gene encodes CDR1 SGDLS and CDR2 YYNGEE. The CDR3 protein is CASSGMGGAETQYF. CDR3 sequence (DNA): TGTGCCAGCAGCGGGATGGGGGGCGCAGAGACCCAGTACTTC.

This rearrangement joins TRBV15 to TRBJ2-4, with 8 positions matching TRBD1. This CDR3 has 13 residues. Trimming cost V 0 bases and J 16 bases; bases outside gene matches: 8. CDR1 is LNHNV and CDR2 is YYDKDF in the germline V gene (reference sequence). This CDR3 reads CATSRDGGRGQYF. For the CDR3, the DNA is TGTGCCACCAGCAGAGATGGCGGCAGGGGGCAATACTTC.

This clonotype showed up many times. This chain uses TRBV2 with TRBJ1-1, with unresolved D. Germline loops: CDR1 SNHLY, CDR2 FYNNEI. CDR3 length: 13 residues. The germline V and J ends were trimmed by 6 bases and 2 bases, with 10 bases remaining between them. The CDR3 protein is CASSRVRNTEAFF. The CDR3 region has the DNA TGTGCCAGCAGCCGAGTACGAAACACTGAAGCTTTCTTT.

The chain has TRBV28 and TRBJ2-1; 12 positions match TRBD1. After removal of 6 bases from V and 4 bases from J, the junction contained 10 bases not matched to a gene. CDR3 length equals 17 residues. In germline, CDR1 is MDHEN, CDR2 SYDVKM. For the CDR3, the DNA is TGTGCCAGCAGCTCGCCGGGACAGGGGGCGCGATACAATGAGCAGTTCTTC. Translated: CASSSPGQGARYNEQFF. Drawing the rest from reference TRBV28 and TRBJ2-1, the complete variable domain is DVKVTQSSRYLVKRTGEKVFLECVQDMDHENMFWYRQDPGLGLRLIYFSYDVKMKEKGDIPEGYSVSREKKERFSLILESASTNQTSMYLCASSSPGQGARYNEQFFGPGTRLTVL.

The chain recombines TRBV4-2 with TRBJ1-2; 8 bases map to TRBD1. This CDR3 contains 16 residues. The trim removed 2 bases at V and 4 bases at J, leaving 9 bases unmatched. Looked up from germline, CDR1 is LGHNA and CDR2 is YNFKEQ. In nucleotides, the CDR3 is TGTGCCAGCAGCCAACCACACCAGGGGGCTGTCTATGGCTACACCTTC. This translates into CASSQPHQGAVYGYTF.

This clonotype has more than one count but fewer than ten. The chain carries TRBV5-1 and TRBJ1-2, with a tentative D call TRBD1 (6 bases). Trimming took off 4 bases at V and 6 bases at J, with 19 bases between the two ends. The CDR3 runs 15 residues. Germline values: CDR1 SGHRS, CDR2 YFSETQ. CDR3 sequence reads: CASSPTWGGLDGYTF. Written as DNA, the CDR3 is TGCGCCAGCAGCCCTACCTGGGGGGGGCTGGATGGCTACACCTTC.